One sample yielded the 18 T cell receptor beta chains listed below, sequenced in a study of graft-versus-host responses after intestinal transplantation. Repertoires were generated with immunoSEQ multiplex PCR, while TCRdb's copy carries only in-frame clones and drops some. Of around 88,000 clones in the sample, around 83% were seen once. Their recognized antigens are unknown. The specimen comprised unstimulated CD8+ T cells sorted from spleen or lymph node cells, sampled before intestinal transplant. Every receptor here comes from a human donor who received an intestinal transplant.

The CDR3 spells CASSLEGAFEAFF. CDR3 in DNA: TGTGCCAGCAGCTTAGAAGGGGCCTTTGAAGCTTTCTTT. The chain employs TRBV5-6 and TRBJ1-1, with D perhaps matching TRBD1 (5 bases). The germline gives CDR1 SGHDT, CDR2 YYEEEE. Trimming removed 2 bases at V and 7 bases at J, with 12 bases between. The CDR3 has 13 amino acids.

Here the CDR3 DNA reads TGTGCCAGCAGTCCCGCGGGACTAGAACCCTACGAGCAGTACTTC. This translates into CASSPAGLEPYEQYF. The chain carries TRBV6-6 and TRBJ2-7; 8 positions match TRBD2. V trimming: 5 bases; J trimming: 2 bases; junction bases outside the gene matches: 8. Germline-derived CDR1 and CDR2 are MNHNY and SVGAGI (reference sequence). The length of the CDR3 is 15 residues.

Only a few counts were recorded for this clone. The chain recombines TRBV2 with TRBJ1-2; tentative D call: TRBD1 (5 bases). The CDR3 sequence is 15 residues long. From germline, CDR1 is SNHLY and CDR2 FYNNEI. V lost 5 bases and J lost 4, with 17 bases in between. This CDR3 is CASSPITGGGYGYTF. DNA for the CDR3: TGTGCCAGCAGTCCCATCACCGGGGGGGGCTATGGCTACACCTTC.

The V gene is TRBV5-1, the J gene TRBJ2-2; D is perhaps TRBD2 (7 bases). With 0 bases removed from V and 7 bases from J, the gap between germline ends came to 13 bases. CDR3 size: 15 residues. Germline-derived CDR1 and CDR2 are SGHRS and YFSETQ. CDR3 sequence (DNA): TGCGCCAGCAGCTTGGGCGGGGGCTATGACGGGGAGCTGTTTTTT. Translated, it gives CASSLGGGYDGELFF.

The rearrangement links TRBV5-1 to TRBJ2-1; D may be TRBD2 (6 bases). This CDR3 is built from 14 residues. CDR1 and CDR2 from the germline V gene are SGHRS and YFSETQ. V was trimmed by 3 bases and J by 8 bases, leaving 15 bases between them. The CDR3 DNA reads as TGCGCCAGCAGCTGCGGCGGGATGAGCTATGAGCAGTTCTTC. Translated, it gives CASSCGGMSYEQFF.

V and J are TRBV5-8 and TRBJ2-1; possible D gene TRBD2, 6 bases. The V gene lost 4 bases and the J gene lost 6 bases, with 11 bases spanning the gap. CDR1 SGHTS and CDR2 YDEGEE come from the germline V gene. This CDR3 contains 13 residues. The CDR3 DNA reads as TGTGCCAGCAGCCCCACTAGCTCCAATGAGCAGTTCTTC. Encoded protein: CASSPTSSNEQFF.

The chain combines TRBV7-3 with TRBJ2-1, with 10 positions matching TRBD1. This CDR3 comprises 15 residues. CDR1 is SGHTA, CDR2 FQGTGA, per germline. V trimming: 5 bases; J trimming: 5 bases; junction bases outside the gene matches: 6. This CDR3 reads CASSRRDRGHNEQFF. In nucleotides, the CDR3 is TGTGCCAGCAGCCGCCGGGACAGGGGTCACAATGAGCAGTTCTTC.

V and J are TRBV11-2 and TRBJ1-2, with a possible D match to TRBD1 (5 bases). This CDR3 spans 13 amino acids. Trimming pared 3 bases from V and 4 bases from J, leaving 9 bases between. The germline gives CDR1 SGHAT, CDR2 FQNNGV. CDR3 amino acids: CASSLGVTYGYTF. CDR3 coding DNA: TGTGCCAGCAGCTTGGGGGTTACCTATGGCTACACCTTC.

The genes are TRBV28 and TRBJ2-3; 11 bases agree with TRBD2. The germline V gene encodes CDR1 MDHEN and CDR2 SYDVKM. The V gene end was trimmed by 4 bases and the J gene end by 2 bases; junction bases not matched to a gene: 5. The CDR3 has 16 residues. The CDR3 DNA is TGTGCCAGCAGTTGGCCGGGACTAGCGGACACAGATACGCAGTATTTT. This encodes CASSWPGLADTDTQYF.

The gene calls are TRBV2 and TRBJ1-2; D gene ambiguous. CDR1 SNHLY and CDR2 FYNNEI come from the germline V gene. The CDR3 length is 12 residues. Trimming took 10 bases from V and 7 from J, leaving 16 bases between them. CDR3 region: CATVLSSVGYTF. The CDR3 DNA sequence: TGTGCCACCGTGCTTTCCTCGGTTGGCTACACCTTC.

This sequence joins TRBV9 and TRBJ1-1, with TRBD1 as a possible D gene (5 bases). Germline V lookup: CDR1 SGDLS, CDR2 YYNGEE. Trimming took 0 bases from V and 5 from J, leaving 14 bases between them. The CDR3 is 15 amino acids. CDR3 sequence reads: CASSVVGQGGTEAFF. As DNA, the CDR3 is TGTGCCAGCAGCGTAGTTGGGCAGGGAGGGACTGAAGCTTTCTTT.

The V and J genes are TRBV10-2 and TRBJ2-3; 10 bases fit TRBD1. Germline CDR1 reads WSHSY; CDR2 reads SAAADI. The CDR3 has 16 residues. V shed 6 bases, J shed 6 bases, and the junction held 12 bases outside the gene matches. CDR3 nucleotides: TGCGCCAGCAGCGGGGATTGGGACAGGGGATCTGATACGCAGTATTTT. This translates into CASSGDWDRGSDTQYF.

Written as DNA, the CDR3 is TGTGCCAGCAGCTTAAGTTTCACTAGGCTCCGAGCCTACGAGCAGTACTTC. Translation: CASSLSFTRLRAYEQYF. This rearrangement joins TRBV5-5 to TRBJ2-7; D perhaps matches TRBD2 (5 bases). The V gene's germline CDR1 is SGHKS and CDR2 YYEKEE (reference sequence). Trimming took off 2 bases at V and 2 bases at J, with 20 bases between the two ends. This CDR3 comprises 17 residues.

In nucleotides, the CDR3 is TGTGCCAGTAGTTTGGCGGGAAGATACGAGCAGTACTTC. Translated, it gives CASSLAGRYEQYF. The chain joins TRBV19 to TRBJ2-7; D is possibly TRBD2 (6 bases). The V end lost 5 bases, the J end lost 4 bases, and 12 bases lay between the germline ends. The germline CDR1 and CDR2 sequences are LNHDA and SQIVND (reference sequence). CDR3 length equals 13 residues.

The chain carries TRBV28 and TRBJ1-1, with TRBD1 matching over 9 bases. The CDR3 is 15 residues long. V was pared by 3 bases and J by 1 base, with 3 bases of the junction left unmatched. Germline V gene lookup returns CDR1 MDHEN and CDR2 SYDVKM. CDR3 amino acids: CASSLMDRGNTEAFF. DNA of the CDR3: TGTGCCAGCAGTTTGATGGACAGGGGGAACACTGAAGCTTTCTTT. The whole variable domain, filled in from reference TRBV28 and TRBJ1-1, reads DVKVTQSSRYLVKRTGEKVFLECVQDMDHENMFWYRQDPGLGLRLIYFSYDVKMKEKGDIPEGYSVSREKKERFSLILESASTNQTSMYLCASSLMDRGNTEAFFGQGTRLTVV.

V and J are TRBV21-1 and TRBJ2-1; the DNA was not used to check the table's D call, TRBD2. TRBV21-1 is an annotated pseudogene. The CDR3 contains 20 residues. This chain's CDR3 is CAVGGASGSIRKPDYNEQFF. The CDR3 nucleotides are TGTGCCGTTGGGGGGGCTAGCGGGAGCATCCGCAAGCCCGACTACAATGAGCAGTTCTTC.

This clone showed up just once. V is TRBV19 and J is TRBJ2-5; TRBD2 aligns across 14 bases. Trimming at V came to 7 bases and at J to 1 base, leaving 2 bases not matched to a gene. This CDR3 contains 15 residues. Looked up from germline, CDR1 is LNHDA and CDR2 is SQIVND (reference sequence). Here the CDR3 reads CASKGTSGSQETQYF. Written as DNA, the CDR3 is TGTGCCAGTAAGGGGACTAGCGGGAGCCAAGAGACCCAGTACTTC. The variable domain in full, with the rest retrieved from reference TRBV19 and TRBJ2-5, is DGGITQSPKYLFRKEGQNVTLSCEQNLNHDAMYWYRQDPGQGLRLIYYSQIVNDFQKGDIAEGYSVSREKKESFPLTVTSAQKNPTAFYLCASKGTSGSQETQYFGPGTRLLVL.

This sequence joins TRBV4-1 and TRBJ1-5, with no clear D. Germline CDR1 reads MGHRA; CDR2 reads YSYEKL. Trimming shortened V by 1 base and J by 4 bases, and 8 bases separated the two germline ends. There are 14 residues in the CDR3. As DNA, the CDR3 is TGCGCCAGCAGCCAAGTCTGGGGAAATCAGCCCCAGCATTTT. Translation gives CASSQVWGNQPQHF.